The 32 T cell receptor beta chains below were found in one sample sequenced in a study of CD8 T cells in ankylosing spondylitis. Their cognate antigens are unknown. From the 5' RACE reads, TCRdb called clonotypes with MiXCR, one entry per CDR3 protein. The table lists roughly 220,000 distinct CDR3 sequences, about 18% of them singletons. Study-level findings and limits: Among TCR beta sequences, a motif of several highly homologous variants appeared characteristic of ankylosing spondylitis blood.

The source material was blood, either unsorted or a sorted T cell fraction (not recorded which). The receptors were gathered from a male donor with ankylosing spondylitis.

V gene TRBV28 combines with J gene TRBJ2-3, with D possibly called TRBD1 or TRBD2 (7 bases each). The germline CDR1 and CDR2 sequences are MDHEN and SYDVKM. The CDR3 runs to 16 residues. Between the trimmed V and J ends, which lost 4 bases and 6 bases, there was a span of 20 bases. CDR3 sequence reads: CASSSGGTDPPDTQYF. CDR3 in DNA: TGTGCCAGCAGTTCCGGGGGGACAGATCCCCCCGATACGCAGTATTTT.

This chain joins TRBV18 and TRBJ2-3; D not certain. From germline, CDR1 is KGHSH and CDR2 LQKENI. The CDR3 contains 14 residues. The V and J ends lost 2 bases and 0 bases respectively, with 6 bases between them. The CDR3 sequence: CASSPYGSTDTQYF. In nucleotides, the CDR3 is TGTGCCAGCTCACCATACGGCAGCACAGATACGCAGTATTTT.

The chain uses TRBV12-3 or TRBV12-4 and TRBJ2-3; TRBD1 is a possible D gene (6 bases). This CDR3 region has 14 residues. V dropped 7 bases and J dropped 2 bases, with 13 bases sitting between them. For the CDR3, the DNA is TGTGCCAGCACCACGACAGGTCCCACAGATACGCAGTATTTT. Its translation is CASTTTGPTDTQYF.

CDR3 bases: TGTGCCAGCAGTGCTCTAGCGGGCTACGAGCAGTACTTC. As protein: CASSALAGYEQYF. This chain uses TRBV2 with TRBJ2-7; 8 bases are a match to TRBD2. Germline V CDR1 and CDR2: SNHLY, FYNNEI. The junction had 2 bases not matched to a gene; V was cut back by 4 bases and J by 3 bases. The CDR3 is made up of 13 amino acids.

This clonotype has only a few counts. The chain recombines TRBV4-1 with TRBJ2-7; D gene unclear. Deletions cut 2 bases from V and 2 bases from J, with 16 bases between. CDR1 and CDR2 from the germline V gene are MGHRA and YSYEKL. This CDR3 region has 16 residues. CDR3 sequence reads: CASSQMTVTGAYEQYF. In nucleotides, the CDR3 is TGCGCCAGCAGCCAAATGACGGTAACCGGCGCCTACGAGCAGTACTTC.

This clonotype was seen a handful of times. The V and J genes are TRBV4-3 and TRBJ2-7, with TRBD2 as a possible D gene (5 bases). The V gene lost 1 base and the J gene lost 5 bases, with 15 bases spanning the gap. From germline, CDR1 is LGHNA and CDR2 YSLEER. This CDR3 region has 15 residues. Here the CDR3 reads CASSQGSSMADEQYF. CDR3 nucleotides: TGCGCCAGCAGCCAAGGGTCTAGCATGGCCGACGAGCAGTACTTC.

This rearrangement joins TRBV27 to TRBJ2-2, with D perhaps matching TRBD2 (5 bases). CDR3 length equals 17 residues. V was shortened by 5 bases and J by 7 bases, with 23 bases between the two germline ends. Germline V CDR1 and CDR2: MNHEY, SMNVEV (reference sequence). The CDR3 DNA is TGTGCCAGCAGTGCCTATACCTCCACTCTAGCTTACGGGGAGCTGTTTTTT. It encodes CASSAYTSTLAYGELFF.

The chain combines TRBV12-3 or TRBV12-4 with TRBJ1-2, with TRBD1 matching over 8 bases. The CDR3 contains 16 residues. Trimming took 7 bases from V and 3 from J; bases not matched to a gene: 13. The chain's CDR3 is CASTPRTGTGDYGYTF. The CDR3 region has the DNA TGTGCCAGCACCCCAAGGACAGGGACGGGTGACTATGGCTACACCTTC.

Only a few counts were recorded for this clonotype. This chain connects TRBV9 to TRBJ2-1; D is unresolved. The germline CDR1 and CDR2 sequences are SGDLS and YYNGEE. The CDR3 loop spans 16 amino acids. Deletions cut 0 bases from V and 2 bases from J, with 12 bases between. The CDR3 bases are TGTGCCAGCAGCGTAGTGGCGGAGATCCCCTACAATGAGCAGTTCTTC. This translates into CASSVVAEIPYNEQFF.

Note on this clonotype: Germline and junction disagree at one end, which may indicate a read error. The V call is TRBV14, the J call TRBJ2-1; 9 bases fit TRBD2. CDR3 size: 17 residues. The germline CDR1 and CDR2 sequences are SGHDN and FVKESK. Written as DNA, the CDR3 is TGTGGCAGCAGCCCAAGTAGTATAGCGGGAGAGTACAATGAGCAGTTCTTC. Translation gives CGSSPSSIAGEYNEQFF.

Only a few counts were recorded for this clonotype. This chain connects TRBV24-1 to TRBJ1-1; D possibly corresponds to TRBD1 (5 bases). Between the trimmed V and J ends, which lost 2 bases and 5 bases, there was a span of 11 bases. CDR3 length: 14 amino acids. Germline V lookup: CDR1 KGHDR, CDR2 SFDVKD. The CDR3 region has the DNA TGTGCCACCAGTGATTCGGGGGGGGATACTGAAGCTTTCTTT. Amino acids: CATSDSGGDTEAFF.

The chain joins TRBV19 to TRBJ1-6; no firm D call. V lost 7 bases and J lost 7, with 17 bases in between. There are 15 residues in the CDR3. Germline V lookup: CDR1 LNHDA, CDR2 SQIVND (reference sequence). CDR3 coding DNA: TGTGCCAGTAAGGAGCAGCGTGGTCTAAATTCACCCCTCCACTTT. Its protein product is CASKEQRGLNSPLHF. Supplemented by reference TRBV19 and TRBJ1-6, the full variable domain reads DGGITQSPKYLFRKEGQNVTLSCEQNLNHDAMYWYRQDPGQGLRLIYYSQIVNDFQKGDIAEGYSVSREKKESFPLTVTSAQKNPTAFYLCASKEQRGLNSPLHFGNGTRLTVT.

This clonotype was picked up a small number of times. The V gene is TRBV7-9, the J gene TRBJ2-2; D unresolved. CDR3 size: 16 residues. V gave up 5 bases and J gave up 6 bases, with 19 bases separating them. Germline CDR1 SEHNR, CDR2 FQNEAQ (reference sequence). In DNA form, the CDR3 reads TGTGCCAGCAGCACCTCGGGTCCCGAGGTCTCCGGGGAGCTGTTTTTT. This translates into CASSTSGPEVSGELFF.

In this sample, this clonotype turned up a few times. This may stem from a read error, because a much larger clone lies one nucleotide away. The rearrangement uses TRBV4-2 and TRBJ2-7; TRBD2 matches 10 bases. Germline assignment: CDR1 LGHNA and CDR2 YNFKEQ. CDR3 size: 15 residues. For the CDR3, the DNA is TGTGCCAGCAGCCAAGATAGCGGGGGGCCCTACAAGCAGTACTTC. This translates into CASSQDSGGPYKQYF.

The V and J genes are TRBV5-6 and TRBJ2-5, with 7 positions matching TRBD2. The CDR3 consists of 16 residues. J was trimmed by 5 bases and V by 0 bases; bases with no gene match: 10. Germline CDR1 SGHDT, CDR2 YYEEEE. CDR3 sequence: CASSLGGGPSYETQYF. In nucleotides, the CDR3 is TGTGCCAGCAGCTTGGGCGGGGGACCGAGTTACGAGACCCAGTACTTC.

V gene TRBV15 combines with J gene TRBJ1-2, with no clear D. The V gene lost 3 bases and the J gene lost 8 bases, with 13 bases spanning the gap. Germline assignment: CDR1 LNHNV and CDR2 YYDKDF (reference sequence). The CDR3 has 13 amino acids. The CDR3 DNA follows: TGTGCCACCAGCAGTCGGGATACTGGGGGCTACACCTTC. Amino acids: CATSSRDTGGYTF.

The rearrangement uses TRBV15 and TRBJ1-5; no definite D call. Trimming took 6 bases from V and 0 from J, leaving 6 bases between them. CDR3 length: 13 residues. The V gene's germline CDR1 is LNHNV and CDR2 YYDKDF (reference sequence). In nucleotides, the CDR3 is TGTGCCACCAGTCTATATAGCAATCAGCCCCAGCATTTT. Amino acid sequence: CATSLYSNQPQHF.

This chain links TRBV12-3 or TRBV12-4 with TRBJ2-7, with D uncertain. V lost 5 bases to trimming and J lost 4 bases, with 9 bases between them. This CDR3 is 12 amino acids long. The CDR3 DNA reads TGTGCCAGCAGTCCCGTCGAATACGAGCAGTACTTC. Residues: CASSPVEYEQYF.

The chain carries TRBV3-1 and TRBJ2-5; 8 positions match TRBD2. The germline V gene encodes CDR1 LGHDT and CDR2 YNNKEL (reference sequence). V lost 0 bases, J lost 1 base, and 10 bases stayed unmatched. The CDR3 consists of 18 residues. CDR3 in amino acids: CASSQDTRLAGPQETQYF. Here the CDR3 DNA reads TGTGCCAGCAGCCAAGATACTCGGCTAGCGGGCCCCCAAGAGACCCAGTACTTC.

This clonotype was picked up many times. The DNA of the CDR3 is TGCGCCAGCAACTCTTTAGCGGGACTAGCGACAGATACGCAGTATTTT. Its protein product is CASNSLAGLATDTQYF. The chain uses TRBV5-1 and TRBJ2-3, with 10 bases matching TRBD2. The CDR3 extends over 16 amino acids. V dropped 6 bases and J dropped 3; count of bases not matched to a gene: 10. Germline lookup yields CDR1 SGHRS and CDR2 YFSETQ.

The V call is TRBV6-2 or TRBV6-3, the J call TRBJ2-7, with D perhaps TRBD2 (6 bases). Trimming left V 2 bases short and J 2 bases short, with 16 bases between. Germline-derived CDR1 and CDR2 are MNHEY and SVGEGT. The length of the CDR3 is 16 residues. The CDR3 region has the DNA TGTGCCAGCAGTTACCGGGCGGGCGGGGAAGCCTACGAGCAGTACTTC. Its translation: CASSYRAGGEAYEQYF.

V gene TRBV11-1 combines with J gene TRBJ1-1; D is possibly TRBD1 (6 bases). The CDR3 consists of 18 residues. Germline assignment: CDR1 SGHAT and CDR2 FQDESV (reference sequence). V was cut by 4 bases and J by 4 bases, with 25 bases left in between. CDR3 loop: CASSSNPLTGPWGTEAFF. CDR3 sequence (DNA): TGTGCCAGCAGCTCCAACCCTCTGACAGGTCCCTGGGGCACTGAAGCTTTCTTT.

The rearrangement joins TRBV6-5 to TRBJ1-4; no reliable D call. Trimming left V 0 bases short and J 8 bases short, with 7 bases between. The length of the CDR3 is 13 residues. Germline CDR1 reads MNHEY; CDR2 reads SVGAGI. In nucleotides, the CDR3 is TGTGCCAGCAGTTACTCCAGGAAGGAAAAACTGTTTTTT. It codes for CASSYSRKEKLFF.

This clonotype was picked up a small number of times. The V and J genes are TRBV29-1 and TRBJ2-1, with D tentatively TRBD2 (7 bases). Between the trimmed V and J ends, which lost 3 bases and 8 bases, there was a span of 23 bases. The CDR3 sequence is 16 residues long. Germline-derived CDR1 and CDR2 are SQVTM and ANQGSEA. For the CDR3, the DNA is TGCAGCGTTGAGGGGGCCCTAAACGGGACTATCGATGAGCAGTTCTTC. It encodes CSVEGALNGTIDEQFF.

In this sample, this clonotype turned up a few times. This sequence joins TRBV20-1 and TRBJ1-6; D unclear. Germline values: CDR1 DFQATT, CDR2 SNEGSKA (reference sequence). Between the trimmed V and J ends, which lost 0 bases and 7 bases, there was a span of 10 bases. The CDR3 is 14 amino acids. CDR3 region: CSARDWQSNSPLHF. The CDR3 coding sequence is TGCAGTGCTAGAGATTGGCAGAGCAATTCACCCCTCCACTTT.

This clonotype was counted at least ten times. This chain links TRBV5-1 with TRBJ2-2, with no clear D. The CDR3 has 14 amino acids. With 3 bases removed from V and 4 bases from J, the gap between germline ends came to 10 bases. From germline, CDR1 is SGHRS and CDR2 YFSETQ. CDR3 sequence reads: CASSSLPVTGELFF. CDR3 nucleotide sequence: TGCGCCAGCAGCTCCTTACCGGTCACCGGGGAGCTGTTTTTT.

The CDR3 region is CASSLQGSYTSYEQYF. The CDR3 bases are TGTGCCAGCAGCTTACAGGGTTCCTATACCTCCTACGAGCAGTACTTC. The V call is TRBV28, the J call TRBJ2-7, with a possible D match to TRBD1 (6 bases). CDR3 size: 16 residues. Germline V CDR1 and CDR2: MDHEN, SYDVKM. The germline V and J ends were trimmed by 6 bases and 0 bases, with 18 bases remaining between them.

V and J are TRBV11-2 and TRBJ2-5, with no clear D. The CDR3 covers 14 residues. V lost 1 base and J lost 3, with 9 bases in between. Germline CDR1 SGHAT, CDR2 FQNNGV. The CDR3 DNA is TGTGCCAGCAGCTTAGTTGGGCCAGAAGAGACCCAGTACTTC. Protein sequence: CASSLVGPEETQYF. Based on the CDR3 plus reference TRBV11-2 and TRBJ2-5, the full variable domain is EAGVAQSPRYKIIEKRQSVAFWCNPISGHATLYWYQQILGQGPKLLIQFQNNGVVDDSQLPKDRFSAERLKGVDSTLKIQPAKLEDSAVYLCASSLVGPEETQYFGPGTRLLVL.

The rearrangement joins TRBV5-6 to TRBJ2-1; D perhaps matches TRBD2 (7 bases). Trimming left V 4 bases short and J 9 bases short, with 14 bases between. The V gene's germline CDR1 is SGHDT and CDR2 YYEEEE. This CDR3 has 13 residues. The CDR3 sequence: CASSTGGGLEQFF. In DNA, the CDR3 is TGTGCCAGCAGCACTGGGGGGGGCCTTGAGCAGTTCTTC.

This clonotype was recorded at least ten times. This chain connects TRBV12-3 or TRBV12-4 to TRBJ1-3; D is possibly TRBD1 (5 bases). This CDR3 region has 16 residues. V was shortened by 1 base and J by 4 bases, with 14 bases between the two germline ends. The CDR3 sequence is CASSLDRLPVGNTIYF. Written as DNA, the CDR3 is TGTGCCAGCAGTTTAGACAGGCTTCCAGTCGGAAACACCATATATTTT.

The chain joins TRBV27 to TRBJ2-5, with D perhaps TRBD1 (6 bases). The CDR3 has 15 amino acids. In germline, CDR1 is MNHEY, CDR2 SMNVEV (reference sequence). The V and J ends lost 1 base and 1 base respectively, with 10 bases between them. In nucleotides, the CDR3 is TGTGCCAGCAGTTTATACCCGGACAGCCAAGAGACCCAGTACTTC. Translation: CASSLYPDSQETQYF.

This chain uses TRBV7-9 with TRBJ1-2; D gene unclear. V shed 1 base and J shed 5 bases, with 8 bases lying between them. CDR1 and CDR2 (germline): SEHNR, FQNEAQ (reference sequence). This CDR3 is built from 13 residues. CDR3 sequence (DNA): TGTGCCAGCAGCTTAGACAGCTTTTATGGCTACACCTTC. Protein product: CASSLDSFYGYTF.